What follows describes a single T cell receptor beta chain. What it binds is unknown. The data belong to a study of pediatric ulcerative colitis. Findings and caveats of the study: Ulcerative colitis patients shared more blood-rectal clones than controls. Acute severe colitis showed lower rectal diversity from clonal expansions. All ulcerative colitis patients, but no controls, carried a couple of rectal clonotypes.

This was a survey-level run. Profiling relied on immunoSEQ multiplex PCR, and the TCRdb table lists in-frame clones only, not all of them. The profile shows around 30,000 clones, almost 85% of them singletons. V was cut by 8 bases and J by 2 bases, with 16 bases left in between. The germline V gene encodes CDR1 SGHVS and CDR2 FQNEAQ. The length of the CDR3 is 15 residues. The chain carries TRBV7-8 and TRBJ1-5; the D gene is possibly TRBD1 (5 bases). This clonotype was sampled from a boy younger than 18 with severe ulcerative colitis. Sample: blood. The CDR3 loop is CASGAGGVGNQPQHF. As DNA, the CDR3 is TGTGCCAGCGGGGCGGGGGGTGTGGGCAATCAGCCCCAGCATTTT.